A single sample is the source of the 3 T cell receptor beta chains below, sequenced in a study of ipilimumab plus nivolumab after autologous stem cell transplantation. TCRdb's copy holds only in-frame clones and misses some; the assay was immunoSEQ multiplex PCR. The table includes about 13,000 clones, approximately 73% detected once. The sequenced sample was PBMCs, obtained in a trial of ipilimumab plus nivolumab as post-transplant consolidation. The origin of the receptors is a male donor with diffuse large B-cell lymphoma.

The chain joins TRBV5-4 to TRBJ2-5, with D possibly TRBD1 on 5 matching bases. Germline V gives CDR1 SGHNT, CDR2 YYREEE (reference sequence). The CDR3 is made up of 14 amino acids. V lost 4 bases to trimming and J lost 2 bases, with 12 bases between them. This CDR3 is CASSLKKGQETQYF. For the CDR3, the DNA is TGTGCCAGCAGCCTAAAAAAGGGGCAAGAGACCCAGTACTTC.

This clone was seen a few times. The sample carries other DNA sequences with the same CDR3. CDR3 protein: CASSPGGVYEQYF. CDR3 in DNA: TGTGCCAGCAGTCCAGGGGGGGTCTACGAGCAGTACTTC. The chain joins TRBV27 to TRBJ2-7, with D perhaps given as TRBD1 or TRBD2 (7 bases each). Germline CDR1 reads MNHEY; CDR2 reads SMNVEV (reference sequence). With 5 bases removed from V and 3 bases from J, the gap between germline ends came to 11 bases. The CDR3 has 13 residues.

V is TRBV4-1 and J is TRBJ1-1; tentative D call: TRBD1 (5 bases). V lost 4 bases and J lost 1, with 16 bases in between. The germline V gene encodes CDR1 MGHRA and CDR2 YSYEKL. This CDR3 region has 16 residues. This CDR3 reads CASSPTSGGTNTEAFF. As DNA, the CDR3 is TGCGCCAGCAGCCCTACCTCGGGAGGGACGAACACTGAAGCTTTCTTT.